This record covers a single T cell receptor (beta chain). Its cognate antigen is unknown. These data come from a study of identifying expanded T cells in peripheral blood. Study outcomes and limitations: Across healthy donors, higher total template counts meant significantly greater approximately two-week count variance. Technical replicates showed about 1.1 changed clones; two weeks around 15; four weeks 19.

Produced via immunoSEQ multiplex PCR; TCRdb's table is partial and in-frame only. This table has 100,000 to 150,000 clones, 75% to 90% appearing once. Germline CDR1 and CDR2: SGHRS and YFSETQ. V gave up 0 bases and J gave up 7 bases, with 13 bases separating them. The CDR3 length is 14 residues. Collection occurred without any documented infections or immune events in donors. The sample consisted of blood. This TCR was recovered from a person aged 18-70 years in good health. The chain uses TRBV5-1 and TRBJ1-2; no definite D call. In DNA form, the CDR3 reads TGCGCCAGCAGCTTGGAGGGCCGGGAGGGTGGCTACACCTTC. Residues: CASSLEGREGGYTF.